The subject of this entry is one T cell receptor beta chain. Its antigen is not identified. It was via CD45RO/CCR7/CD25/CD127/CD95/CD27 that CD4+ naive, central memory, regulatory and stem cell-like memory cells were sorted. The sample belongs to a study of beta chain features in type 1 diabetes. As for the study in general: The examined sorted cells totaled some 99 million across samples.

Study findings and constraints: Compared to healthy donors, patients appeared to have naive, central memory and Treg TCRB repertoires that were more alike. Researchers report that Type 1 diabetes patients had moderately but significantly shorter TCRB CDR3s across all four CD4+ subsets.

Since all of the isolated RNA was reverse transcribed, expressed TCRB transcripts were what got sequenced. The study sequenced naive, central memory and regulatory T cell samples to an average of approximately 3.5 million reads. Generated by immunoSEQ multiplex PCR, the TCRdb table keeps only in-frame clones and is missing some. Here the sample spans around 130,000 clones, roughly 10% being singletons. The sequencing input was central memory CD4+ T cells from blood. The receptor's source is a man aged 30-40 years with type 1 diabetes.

The CDR3 protein is CASSRLAGGLDTQYF. The CDR3 region has the DNA TGTGCCAGTAGCAGACTAGCGGGGGGGCTAGATACGCAGTATTTT. The chain uses TRBV19 and TRBJ2-3; 14 bases are a match to TRBD2. The ends lost 6 bases at V and 5 bases at J; junction bases unmatched: 4. Germline V CDR1 and CDR2: LNHDA, SQIVND (reference sequence). The CDR3 has 15 amino acids. The full variable domain, completed using reference TRBV19 and TRBJ2-3, is DGGITQSPKYLFRKEGQNVTLSCEQNLNHDAMYWYRQDPGQGLRLIYYSQIVNDFQKGDIAEGYSVSREKKESFPLTVTSAQKNPTAFYLCASSRLAGGLDTQYFGPGTRLTVL.